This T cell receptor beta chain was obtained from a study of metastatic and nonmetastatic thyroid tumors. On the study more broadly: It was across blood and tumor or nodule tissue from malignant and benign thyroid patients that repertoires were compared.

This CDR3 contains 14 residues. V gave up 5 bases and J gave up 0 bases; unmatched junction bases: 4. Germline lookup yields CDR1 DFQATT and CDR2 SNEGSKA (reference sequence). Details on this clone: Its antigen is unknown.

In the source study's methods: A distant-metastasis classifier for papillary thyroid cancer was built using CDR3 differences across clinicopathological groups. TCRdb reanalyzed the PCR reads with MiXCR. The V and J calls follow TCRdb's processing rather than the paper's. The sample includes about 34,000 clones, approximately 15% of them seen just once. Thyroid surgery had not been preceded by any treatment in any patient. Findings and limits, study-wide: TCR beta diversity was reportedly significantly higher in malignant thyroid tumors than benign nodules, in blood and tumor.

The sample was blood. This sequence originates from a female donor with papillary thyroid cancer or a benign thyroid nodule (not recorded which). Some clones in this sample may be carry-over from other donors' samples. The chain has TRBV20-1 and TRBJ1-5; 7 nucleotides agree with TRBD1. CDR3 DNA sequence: TGCAGTGCTTCGGCAGGGGGTAGCAATCAGCCCCAGCATTTT. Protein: CSASAGGSNQPQHF.